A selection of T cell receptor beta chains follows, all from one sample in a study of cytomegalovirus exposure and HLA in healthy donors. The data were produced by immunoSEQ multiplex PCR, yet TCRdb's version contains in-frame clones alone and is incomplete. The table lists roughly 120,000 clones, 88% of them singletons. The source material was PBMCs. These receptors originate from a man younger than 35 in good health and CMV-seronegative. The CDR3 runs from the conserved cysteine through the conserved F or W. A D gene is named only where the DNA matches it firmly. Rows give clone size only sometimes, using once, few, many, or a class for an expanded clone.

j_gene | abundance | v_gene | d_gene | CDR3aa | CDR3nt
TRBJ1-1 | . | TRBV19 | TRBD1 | CASSIGGQVNTEAFF | TGTGCCAGTAGTATAGGGGGACAGGTGAACACTGAAGCTTTCTTT
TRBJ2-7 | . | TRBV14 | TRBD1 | CASSQRQGVGYEQYF | TGTGCCAGCAGCCAGAGACAGGGGGTGGGCTACGAGCAGTACTTC
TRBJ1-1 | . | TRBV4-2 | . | CASSQVGLRRGRNTEAFF | TGTGCCAGCAGCCAAGTTGGTCTTCGTAGGGGAAGAAACACTGAAGCTTTCTTT
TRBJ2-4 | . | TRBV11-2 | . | CASSLGGQPKGNIQYF | TGTGCCAGCAGCTTAGGTGGACAGCCAAAGGGAAACATTCAGTACTTC
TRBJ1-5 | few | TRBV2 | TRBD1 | CASSGWDRGDQPQHF | TGTGCCAGCAGTGGATGGGACAGGGGAGATCAGCCCCAGCATTTT
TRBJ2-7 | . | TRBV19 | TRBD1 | CASSTDRVGEQYF | TGTGCCAGTAGTACGGACAGGGTGGGAGAGCAGTACTTC
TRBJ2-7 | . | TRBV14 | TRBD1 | CASSQDAHHFQGAEVYEQYF | TGTGCCAGCAGCCAAGATGCCCACCACTTTCAGGGGGCAGAAGTGTACGAGCAGTACTTC
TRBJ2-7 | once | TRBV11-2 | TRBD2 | CASSWTSGNTYEQYF | TGTGCCAGCAGCTGGACTAGCGGCAATACCTACGAGCAGTACTTC
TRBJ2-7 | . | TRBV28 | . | CASRRGSYEQYF | TGTGCCAGCAGAAGGGGTTCCTACGAGCAGTACTTC
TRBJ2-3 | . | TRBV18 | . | CASSDALRADTQYF | TGTGCCAGCTCCGATGCCTTGCGGGCAGATACGCAGTATTTT
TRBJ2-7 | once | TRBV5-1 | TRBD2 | CASSLGGTSRFQAEQYF | TGCGCCAGCAGCTTGGGTGGGACTAGCCGATTCCAGGCCGAGCAGTACTTC
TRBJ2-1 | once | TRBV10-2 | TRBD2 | CASSGVAGLNEQFF | TGCGCCAGCAGTGGGGTAGCGGGTTTGAATGAGCAGTTCTTC
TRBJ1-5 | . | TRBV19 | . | CASSRGGNQPQHF | TGTGCCAGTAGCCGGGGGGGCAATCAGCCCCAGCATTTT
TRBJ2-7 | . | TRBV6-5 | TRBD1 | CASSYTDRAYEQYF | TGTGCCAGCAGTTACACAGACAGGGCCTACGAGCAGTACTTC
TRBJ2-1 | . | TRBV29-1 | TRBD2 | CSASGTSGGYAIHEQFF | TGCAGCGCCTCCGGGACTAGCGGGGGGTACGCAATTCATGAGCAGTTCTTC
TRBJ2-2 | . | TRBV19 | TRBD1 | CASSMSRGLTGELFF | TGTGCCAGTAGTATGAGCAGGGGGCTCACCGGGGAGCTGTTTTTT
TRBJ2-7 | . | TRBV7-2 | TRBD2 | CASSVRAGEDEQYF | TGTGCCAGCAGCGTTAGAGCGGGAGAGGACGAGCAGTACTTC
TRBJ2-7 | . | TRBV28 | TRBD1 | CASSLPGQGTEQYF | TGTGCCAGCAGTTTGCCGGGACAGGGGACCGAGCAGTACTTC
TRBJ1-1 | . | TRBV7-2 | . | CASSLWTANTEAFF | TGTGCCAGCAGCTTGTGGACAGCGAACACTGAAGCTTTCTTT
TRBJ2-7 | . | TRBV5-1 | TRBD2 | CASSPSGGYEQYF | TGCGCCAGCAGCCCGAGCGGGGGTTACGAGCAGTACTTC
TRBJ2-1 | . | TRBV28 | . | CASRVGGTSYNEQFF | TGTGCCAGCAGGGTCGGGGGAACCTCCTACAATGAGCAGTTCTTC
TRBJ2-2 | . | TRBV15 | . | CATSIRAGELFF | TGTGCCACCAGCATCCGGGCCGGGGAGCTGTTTTTT
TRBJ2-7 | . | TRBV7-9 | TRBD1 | CASSPLGQGASYEQYF | TGTGCCAGCAGCCCACTGGGGCAGGGGGCGTCCTACGAGCAGTACTTC
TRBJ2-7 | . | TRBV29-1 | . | CSVEGRIRGNYEQYF | TGCAGCGTTGAAGGTCGAATCCGGGGAAACTACGAGCAGTACTTC
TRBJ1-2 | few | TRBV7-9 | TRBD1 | CASSPIGTAGYGYTF | TGTGCCAGCAGCCCCATCGGGACAGCGGGCTATGGCTACACCTTC
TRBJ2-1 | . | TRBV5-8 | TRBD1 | CASSLSWTGEFF | TGTGCCAGCAGCTTGTCGTGGACAGGCGAGTTCTTC
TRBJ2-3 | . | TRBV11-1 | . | CASSSTGAPNTQYF | TGTGCCAGCAGCTCCACAGGAGCCCCTAATACGCAGTATTTT
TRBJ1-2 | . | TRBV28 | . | CASSPANYGYTF | TGTGCCAGCAGTCCCGCTAACTATGGCTACACCTTC
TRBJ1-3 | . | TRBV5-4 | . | CASSPSIAASGNTIYF | TGTGCCAGCAGCCCTAGCATAGCCGCCTCTGGAAACACCATATATTTT
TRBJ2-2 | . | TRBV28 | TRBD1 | CASRFTGALTGELFF | TGTGCCAGCAGATTCACAGGGGCGCTCACCGGGGAGCTGTTTTTT
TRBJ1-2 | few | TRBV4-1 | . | CASSPGAGAYGYTF | TGCGCCAGCAGCCCAGGAGCTGGGGCTTATGGCTACACCTTC
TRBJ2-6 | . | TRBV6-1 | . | CASSLTDSGANVLTF | TGTGCCAGCAGTTTGACAGACTCTGGGGCCAACGTCCTGACTTTC
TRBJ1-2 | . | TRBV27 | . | CASIGGGGYTF | TGTGCCAGCATTGGTGGAGGCGGCTACACCTTC
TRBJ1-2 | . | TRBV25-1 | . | CASSRDTVSLYTF | TGTGCCAGCAGCCGGGACACGGTATCTCTCTACACCTTC
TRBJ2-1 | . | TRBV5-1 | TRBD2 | CASSVRLAGTNEQFF | TGCGCCAGCAGCGTCCGACTAGCGGGAACGAATGAGCAGTTCTTC
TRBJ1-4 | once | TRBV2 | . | CASRGGIAPNEKLFF | TGTGCCAGCAGGGGGGGAATTGCGCCTAATGAAAAACTGTTTTTT
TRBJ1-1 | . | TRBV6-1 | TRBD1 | CASETGGSGTEAFF | TGTGCCAGCGAAACAGGGGGCTCTGGCACTGAAGCTTTCTTT
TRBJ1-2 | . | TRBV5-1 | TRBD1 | CASSLFPGTDYGYTF | TGCGCCAGCAGCTTATTTCCCGGGACAGACTATGGCTACACCTTC
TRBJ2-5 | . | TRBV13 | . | CASSYGGQETQYF | TGTGCCAGCAGCTACGGTGGCCAAGAGACCCAGTACTTC
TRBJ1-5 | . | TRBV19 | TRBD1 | CASSTGGGQPQHF | TGTGCCAGTAGTACAGGGGGCGGTCAGCCCCAGCATTTT
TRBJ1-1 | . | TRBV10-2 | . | CATLPPQGGQTEAFF | TGCGCCACCCTGCCCCCCCAGGGAGGTCAGACTGAAGCTTTCTTT
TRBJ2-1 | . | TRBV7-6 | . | CASSLAPLPYNEQFF | TGTGCCAGCAGCTTAGCGCCCCTACCCTACAATGAGCAGTTCTTC